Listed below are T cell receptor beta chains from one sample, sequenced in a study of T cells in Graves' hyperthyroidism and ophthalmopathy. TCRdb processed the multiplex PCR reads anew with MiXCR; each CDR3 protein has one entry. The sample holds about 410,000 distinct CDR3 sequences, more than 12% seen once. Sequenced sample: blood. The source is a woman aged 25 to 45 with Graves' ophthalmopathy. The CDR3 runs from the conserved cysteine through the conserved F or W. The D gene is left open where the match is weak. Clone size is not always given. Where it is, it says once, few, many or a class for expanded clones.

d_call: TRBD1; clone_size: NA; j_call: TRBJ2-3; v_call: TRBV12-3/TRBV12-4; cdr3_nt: TGTGCCAGCAGATCGGGGACAGCCACAGATACGCAGTATTTT; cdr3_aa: CASRSGTATDTQYF
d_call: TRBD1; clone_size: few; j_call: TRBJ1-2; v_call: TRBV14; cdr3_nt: TGTGCCAGCAGCCTACGTACCGGGACAGGGGCCTATGGCTACACCTTC; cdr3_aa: CASSLRTGTGAYGYTF
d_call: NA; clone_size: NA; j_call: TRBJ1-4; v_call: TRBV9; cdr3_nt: TGTGCCAGCAGCGCCGATCGAGAAAAACTGTTTTTT; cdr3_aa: CASSADREKLFF
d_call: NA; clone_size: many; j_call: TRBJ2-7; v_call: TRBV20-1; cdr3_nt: TGCAGTGCTACGACAGGAGAATTCTACGAGCAGTACTTC; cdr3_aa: CSATTGEFYEQYF
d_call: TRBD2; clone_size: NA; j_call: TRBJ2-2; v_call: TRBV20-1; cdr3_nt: TGCAGTGCCGAAACTAGCGGGGGGAAGAACACCGGGGAGCTGTTTTTT; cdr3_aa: CSAETSGGKNTGELFF
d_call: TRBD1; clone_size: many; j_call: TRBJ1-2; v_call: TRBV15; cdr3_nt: TGTGCCACCAGCAGAGCGCACCGACAGGGAAACTATGGCTACACCTTC; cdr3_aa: CATSRAHRQGNYGYTF
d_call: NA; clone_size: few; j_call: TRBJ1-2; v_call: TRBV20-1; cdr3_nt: TGCAGTGCACCACTGGGGCAGGAGAGCGGCTATGGCTACACCTTC; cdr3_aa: CSAPLGQESGYGYTF
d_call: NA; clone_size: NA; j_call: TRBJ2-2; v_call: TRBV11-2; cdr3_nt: TGTGCCAGCAGCTTCGAACGGACGAACACCGGGGAGCTGTTTTTT; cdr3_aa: CASSFERTNTGELFF
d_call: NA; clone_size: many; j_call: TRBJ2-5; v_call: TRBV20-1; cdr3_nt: TGCAGTGCTAGATCAGTGGAGACCCAGTACTTC; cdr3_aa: CSARSVETQYF
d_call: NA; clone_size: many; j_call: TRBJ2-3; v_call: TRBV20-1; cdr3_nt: TGCAGTGCTAGGGGGGGGGGCCGGCATACGCAGTATTTT; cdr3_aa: CSARGGGRHTQYF
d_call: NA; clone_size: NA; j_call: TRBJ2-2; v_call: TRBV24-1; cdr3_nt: TGTGCCACCAGTGCGACCGGTTGGGAGCTGTTTTTT; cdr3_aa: CATSATGWELFF
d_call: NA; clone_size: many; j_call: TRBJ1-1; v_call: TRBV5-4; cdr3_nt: TGTGCCAGCAGCTCACCCGGGGGGAACACTGAAGCTTTCTTT; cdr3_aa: CASSSPGGNTEAFF
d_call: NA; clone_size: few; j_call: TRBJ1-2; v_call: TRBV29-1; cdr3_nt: TGCAGCGTTTTTATTAGGGAAGGCTACACCTTC; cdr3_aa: CSVFIREGYTF
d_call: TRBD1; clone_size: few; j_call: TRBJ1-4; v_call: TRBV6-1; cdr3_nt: TGTGCCAGCACCAACAGGGGGGGGAATGAAAAACTGTTTTTT; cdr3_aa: CASTNRGGNEKLFF
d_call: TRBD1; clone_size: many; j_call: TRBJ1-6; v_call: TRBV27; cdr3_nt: TGTGCCAGCAGTTTAGGGAGACAGGGTAATTCACCCCTCCACTTT; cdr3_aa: CASSLGRQGNSPLHF
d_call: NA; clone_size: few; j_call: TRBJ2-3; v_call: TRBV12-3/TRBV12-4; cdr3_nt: TGTGCCAGCAGTTTCAAGCAATGGTCTCAGACTAGCACAGATACGCAGTATTTT; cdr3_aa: CASSFKQWSQTSTDTQYF
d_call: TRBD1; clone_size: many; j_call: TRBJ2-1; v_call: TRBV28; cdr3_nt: TGTGCCAGCAGTTTCTCCTCGGACAGGGACTCCTACAATGAGCAGTTCTTC; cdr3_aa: CASSFSSDRDSYNEQFF
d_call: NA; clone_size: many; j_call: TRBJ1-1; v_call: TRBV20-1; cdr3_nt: TGCAGTGCTAGAAGGGGAGCCATGAACACTGAAGCTTTCTTT; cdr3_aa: CSARRGAMNTEAFF
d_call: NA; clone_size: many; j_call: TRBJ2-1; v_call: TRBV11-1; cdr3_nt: TGTGCCAGCAGCTCGACAGTTCAGAGCTCCTACAATGAGCAGTTCTTC; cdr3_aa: CASSSTVQSSYNEQFF
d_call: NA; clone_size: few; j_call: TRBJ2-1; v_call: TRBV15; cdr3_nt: TGTGCCACCAGCAGTTCCTTGCGCACCGACAGGTACAATGAGCAGTTCTTC; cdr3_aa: CATSSSLRTDRYNEQFF
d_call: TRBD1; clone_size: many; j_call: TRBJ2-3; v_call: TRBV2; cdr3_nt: TGTGCCAGCAGTGAAGATTTCACAGGGGCCGGAGATACGCAGTATTTT; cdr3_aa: CASSEDFTGAGDTQYF
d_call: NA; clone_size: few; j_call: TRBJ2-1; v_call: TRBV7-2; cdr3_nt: TGTGCCAGCAGAGAGGGGAGATACAATGAGCAGTTCTTC; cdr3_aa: CASREGRYNEQFF
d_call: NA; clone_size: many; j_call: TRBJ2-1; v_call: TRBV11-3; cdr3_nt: TGTGCCAGCAGCTTGGGATCGAGTGAGCAGTTCTTC; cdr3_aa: CASSLGSSEQFF
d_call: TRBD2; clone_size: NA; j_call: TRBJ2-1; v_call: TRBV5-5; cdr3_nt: TGTGCCAGCAGCTTGGCGGGGGGGGGCTCCCGTGAGCAGTTCTTC; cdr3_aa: CASSLAGGGSREQFF
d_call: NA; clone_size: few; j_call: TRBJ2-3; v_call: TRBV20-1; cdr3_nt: TGCAGTGCTAGAGACCGAAATCACGAGGGTACCTTGTCAGATACGCAGTATTTT; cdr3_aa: CSARDRNHEGTLSDTQYF
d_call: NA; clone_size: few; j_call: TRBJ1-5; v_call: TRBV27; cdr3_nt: TGTGCCAGCTCCCCGGGGCCCTGGGAGCCCCAGCATTTT; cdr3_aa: CASSPGPWEPQHF
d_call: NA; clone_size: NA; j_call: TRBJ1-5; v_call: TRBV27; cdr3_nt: TGTGCCAGCAGTGTAACACCGGGGGGCGGAACCCAGCATTTT; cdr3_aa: CASSVTPGGGTQHF
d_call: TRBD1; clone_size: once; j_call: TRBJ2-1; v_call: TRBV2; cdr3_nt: TGTGCCAGAAGCATTCCGGGACAGGGGCGCAATGAGCAGTTCTTC; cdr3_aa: CARSIPGQGRNEQFF
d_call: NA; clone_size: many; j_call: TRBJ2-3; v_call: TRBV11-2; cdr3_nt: TGTGCCAGCAGCTTCCCCGGAGATACGCAGTATTTT; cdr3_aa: CASSFPGDTQYF
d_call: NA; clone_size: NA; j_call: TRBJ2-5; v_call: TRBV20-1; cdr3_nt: TGCAGCCTGTACGGACCCATGGGGGTAGAGACCCAGTACTTC; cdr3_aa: CSLYGPMGVETQYF
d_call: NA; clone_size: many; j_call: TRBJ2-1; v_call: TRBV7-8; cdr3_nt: TGTGCCAGCAGCGTATCAGGCGGGACAGAGAACAATGAGCAGTTCTTC; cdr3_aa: CASSVSGGTENNEQFF
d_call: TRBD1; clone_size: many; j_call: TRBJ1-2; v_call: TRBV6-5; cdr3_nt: TGTGCCAGCAGTTGGACAGGGGGCCAGGGCTACACCTTC; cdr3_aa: CASSWTGGQGYTF
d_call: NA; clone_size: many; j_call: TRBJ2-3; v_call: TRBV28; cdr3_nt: TGTGCCAGCAGCAACCCCGGGACGAGGGCAGATACGCAGTATTTT; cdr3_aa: CASSNPGTRADTQYF
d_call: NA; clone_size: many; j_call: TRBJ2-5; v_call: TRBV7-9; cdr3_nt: TGTGCCAGCAGCTCCCCGGTCAGGGGAGCCCAACAAGAGACCCAGTACTTC; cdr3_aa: CASSSPVRGAQQETQYF
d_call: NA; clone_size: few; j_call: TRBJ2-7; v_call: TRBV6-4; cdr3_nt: TGTGCCAGCAGTGACGGGCCCAGTGATGAGCAGTACTTC; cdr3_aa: CASSDGPSDEQYF
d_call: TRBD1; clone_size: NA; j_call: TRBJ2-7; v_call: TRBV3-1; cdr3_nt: TGTGCCAGCAGCCAAGGGTGGACAGGGGCCTACGAGCAGTACTTC; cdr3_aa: CASSQGWTGAYEQYF
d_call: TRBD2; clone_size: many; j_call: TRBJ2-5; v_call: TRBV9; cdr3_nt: TGTGCCAGCAGCGTAGGGCTCGGGACTAGCTCGATTACCCTCCAAGAGACCCAGTACTTC; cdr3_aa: CASSVGLGTSSITLQETQYF
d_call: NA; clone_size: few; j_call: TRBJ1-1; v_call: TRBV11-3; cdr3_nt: TGTGCCAGCAGCTTAGGTGCTATGGCTTTCTTT; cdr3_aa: CASSLGAMAFF
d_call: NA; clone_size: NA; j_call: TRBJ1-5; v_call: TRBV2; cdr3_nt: TGTGCCAGCAGTGGGAGGGAAGGACAGCCCCAGCATTTT; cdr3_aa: CASSGREGQPQHF
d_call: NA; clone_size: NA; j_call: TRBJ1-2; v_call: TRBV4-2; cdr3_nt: TGTGCCAGCAGCCTTGAGAACCGGGTATCAGGGAATGGCTACACCTTC; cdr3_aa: CASSLENRVSGNGYTF
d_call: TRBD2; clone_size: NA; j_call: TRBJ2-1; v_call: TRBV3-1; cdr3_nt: TGTGCCTGCATCCCTAGCGGGTACTCCTACAATGAGCAGTTCTTC; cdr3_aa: CACIPSGYSYNEQFF
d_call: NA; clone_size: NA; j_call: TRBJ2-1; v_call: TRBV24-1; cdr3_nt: TGTGCCACCCGGGGAGAGTACGGCAATGAGCAGTTCTTC; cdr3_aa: CATRGEYGNEQFF
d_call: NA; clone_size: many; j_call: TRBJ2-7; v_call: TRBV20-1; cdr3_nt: TGCAGTGCTAGAGATGTCAGGTCCTACGAGCAGTACTTC; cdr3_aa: CSARDVRSYEQYF
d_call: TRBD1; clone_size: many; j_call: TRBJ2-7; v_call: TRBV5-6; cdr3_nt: TGTGCCAGCAGCGCGCGCGGGACAGGGGGCTACGAGCAGTACTTC; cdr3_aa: CASSARGTGGYEQYF
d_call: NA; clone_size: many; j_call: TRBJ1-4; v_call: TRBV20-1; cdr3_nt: TGCAGTGCTTTCGACGGAGAACAGGAACTGTTTTTT; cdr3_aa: CSAFDGEQELFF
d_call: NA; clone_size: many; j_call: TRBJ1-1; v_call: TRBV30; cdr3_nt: TGTGCCTGGAGTAGGACGAACTCCGAAGCTTTCTTT; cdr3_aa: CAWSRTNSEAFF
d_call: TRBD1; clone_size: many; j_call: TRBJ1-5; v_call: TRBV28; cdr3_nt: TGTGCCAGCAGGGGCCAGGGGGGGCATCAGCCCCAGCATTTT; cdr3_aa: CASRGQGGHQPQHF
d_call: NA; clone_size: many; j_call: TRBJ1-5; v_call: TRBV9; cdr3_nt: TGTGCCAGCAGCGGACGGGGGGCAGGGCAGCCCCAGCATTTT; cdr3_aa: CASSGRGAGQPQHF
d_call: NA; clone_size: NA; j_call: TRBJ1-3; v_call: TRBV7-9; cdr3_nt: TGTGCCAGCAGCTACTCCAGGGGCGTACTTTCTGGAAACACCATATATTTT; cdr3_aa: CASSYSRGVLSGNTIYF
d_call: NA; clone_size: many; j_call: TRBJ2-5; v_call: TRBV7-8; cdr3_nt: TGTGCCAGCAGCCCCAGAGCCCAGGGGGAGACCCAGTACTTC; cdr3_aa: CASSPRAQGETQYF